This T cell receptor (beta chain) was captured by sequencing in a study of somatic mutations in cytotoxic T cells in rheumatoid arthritis (dated by TCRdb to about 2017). Study-wide context: Some V beta antibody-stained T-cell populations were flow-sorted on a FACSAria II or Sony SH800 at nearly 100% purity, and sorted V beta1+ cells also underwent TCRB sequencing. In newly diagnosed rheumatoid arthritis without treatment, the study examined if expanded CD8+ T-cell clones harbor somatic mutations, relying on TCRB deep sequencing to characterize clonality. A total of 65 or so rheumatoid arthritis patients and more than 15 healthy controls underwent TCRB deep sequencing. Patients and controls did not essentially differ in median age, which was nearly identical between the groups.

The investigation overall reported the following: CD8+ T-cell clonality did not differ significantly between rheumatoid arthritis patients and age-matched healthy controls. An increase of CD8+ clonality with age was seen in patients (Spearman r ~ 0.49) but not in healthy controls. The slight underrepresentation of TRBV07 in patients was not corrected for multiple comparisons. The largest CD8+ clone made up more than 20% of CD8+ cells in about an eighth of the roughly 60 patients, and blood and synovial fluid shared several identical CD8+ TCRB sequences. The antigen targets of the expanded CD8+ clones were unknown, and absence from virus-specific databases did not rule out viral specificity.

The 20 or so healthy controls were blood donors whose buffy coats were used; they had a median age of roughly 50 years (range roughly 21-80), and about 58% were female. CD4+ and CD8+ cells were isolated by positive magnetic bead selection on an AutoMACS, and purity was checked by flow cytometry. Peripheral blood mononuclear cells were obtained using density gradient separation with Ficoll-Paque PLUS. DNA from CD4-enriched, CD8-enriched or PBMC samples was extracted using Nucleospin Tissue or Tissue XS kits and then quantified on a Qubit 2.0 fluorometer. V is cut back by 6 bases and J by 4 bases, with 4 bases in the junction unmatched. The CDR3 measures 13 amino acids from cysteine to phenylalanine. Only CDR3 DNA remains: 39 bases, in frame from the first base. From a lookup of the germline V gene, CDR1 and CDR2 are SGHVS and FNYEAQ. The table lists this clone with a few counts. The antigen it recognizes is unknown. Per-nucleotide qualities are absent, and no much larger clonotype sits a single base away.

The immunoSEQ assay was applied to genomic DNA for TCRB CDR3 sequencing. Per the authors' processing: Analyses were restricted to productive TCRB rearrangements. Clonality was expressed as a Shannon entropy-based productive clonality index, with each clone defined by a unique TCRB CDR3 sequence. Repertoire overlap between two samples was calculated from the template counts of each clone relative to total templates per sample. A correlation with a Spearman r of over 0.55 was found between V-gene usage by flow cytometry and V-gene usage by TCRB sequencing. Here the immuneACCESS table is served through TCRdb, limited to in-frame sequences with V and J called. Missing clones are a known gap in these copies; in checked studies unresolved V genes cover under half, and the rest lacks a known reason. V and J calls and clone size follow that table, whereas D and trimming were derived from the DNA. The sample table records about 18,000 clones; about 70% of these occur just once. The top ten clonotypes cover under 25% of the sample.

Sequenced input: CD8+ T cells sorted from blood. The TCR sequence derives from a woman in her sixties in good health. Recombination connected TRBV7-6 to TRBJ1-2; TRBD1 matches 8 bases in the middle. The CDR3 amino acid sequence is: CASSRGQAYGYTF. The bases read TGTGCCAGCAGTCGGGGACAGGCCTATGGCTACACCTTC. Extended through the reference TRBV7-6 and TRBJ1-2 proteins, this CDR3 yields the full variable domain: GAGVSQSPRYKVTKRGQDVALRCDPISGHVSLYWYRQALGQGPEFLTYFNYEAQQDKSGLPNDRFSAERPEGSISTLTIQRTEQRDSAMYRCASSRGQAYGYTFGSGTRLTVV.